Below, 32 T cell receptor beta chains from the same sample are listed, as sequenced in a study of cytomegalovirus exposure and HLA in healthy donors (dated by TCRdb to 2016 to 2017). To prepare the library, the immunoSEQ multiplex PCR assay was applied. For the multiplex PCR, a mixture combining 60 forward primers for TCR Vbeta segments and 13 reverse primers for TCR Jbeta segments was used. The clones in this table, taken by TCRdb from immuneACCESS, are in-frame only. Not every clone is retained; where verified, under half of the shortfall comes from an unresolved V gene, and the cause of the rest is unknown. The sample table lists around 150,000 clones, approximately 90% of them with a count of one. Of the sample, 5.2% is held by the ten largest clones. Sequencing was done on a sample of PBMCs. These receptors were taken from a young woman in good health and CMV-seronegative.

The rearrangement links TRBV5-6 to TRBJ1-3; 9 bases are a match to TRBD1. Germline V CDR1 and CDR2: SGHDT, YYEEEE. CDR3 length: 17 residues. J was trimmed by 0 bases and V by 4 bases; bases with no gene match: 8. Here the CDR3 reads CASSLGQGLNSGNTIYF. CDR3 in DNA: TGTGCCAGCAGCCTGGGACAGGGACTCAACTCTGGAAACACCATATATTTT.

The chain recombines TRBV6-5 with TRBJ2-2; the D gene is possibly TRBD2 (7 bases). CDR3 length: 16 amino acids. In germline, CDR1 is MNHEY, CDR2 SVGAGI. V lost 0 bases to trimming and J lost 7 bases, with 15 bases between them. The CDR3 is CASSYSPGGLIGELFF. DNA for the CDR3: TGTGCCAGCAGTTACTCGCCGGGGGGCCTAATCGGGGAGCTGTTTTTT.

The CDR3 reads CASSFASWYQETQYF. The CDR3 DNA reads TGTGCCAGCAGCTTTGCTAGTTGGTACCAAGAGACCCAGTACTTC. This chain uses TRBV7-2 with TRBJ2-5, with D unclear. V was cut by 3 bases and J by 0 bases, with 11 bases left in between. This CDR3 spans 15 amino acids. Germline V gene data show CDR1 as SGHTA and CDR2 as FQGNSA. The full variable domain, its missing parts supplied by reference TRBV7-2 and TRBJ2-5, is GAGVSQSPSNKVTEKGKDVELRCDPISGHTALYWYRQSLGQGLEFLIYFQGNSAPDKSGLPSDRFSAERTGGSVSTLTIQRTQQEDSAVYLCASSFASWYQETQYFGPGTRLLVL.

The V call is TRBV27, the J call TRBJ2-7; D call uncertain. Germline V gene data show CDR1 as MNHEY and CDR2 as SMNVEV (reference sequence). Trimming shortened V by 6 bases and J by 6 bases, and 27 bases separated the two germline ends. The CDR3 extends over 17 amino acids. CDR3 in DNA: TGTGCCAGCAGCCTACCCCTCTCGCCAGGTGACATCGGCGAGCAGTACTTC. It yields the protein CASSLPLSPGDIGEQYF.

This chain uses TRBV5-1 with TRBJ2-1, with D possibly matching TRBD2 (5 bases). V was cut by 0 bases and J by 6 bases, with 7 bases left in between. The CDR3 extends over 13 amino acids. Germline lookup yields CDR1 SGHRS and CDR2 YFSETQ. The CDR3 DNA reads TGCGCCAGCAGCTTGGTAGGAGGCAATGAGCAGTTCTTC. This encodes CASSLVGGNEQFF.

The count of this clone is one. The V call is TRBV18, the J call TRBJ2-5, with 14 bases matching TRBD2. V lost 6 bases to trimming and J lost 5 bases; unmatched junction nucleotides: 5. The CDR3 has 15 residues. Germline CDR1 is KGHSH and CDR2 is LQKENI. In DNA, the CDR3 is TGTGCCAGCTCTATCGGACTAGCGGGAGGCGAGACCCAGTACTTC. Its translation is CASSIGLAGGETQYF.

The chain uses TRBV30 and TRBJ2-3; possible D gene TRBD2, 7 bases. The germline V and J ends were trimmed by 1 base and 6 bases, with 14 bases remaining between them. This CDR3 spans 14 amino acids. Per germline, CDR1 GTSNPN and CDR2 SVGIG (reference sequence). CDR3 residues: CAWSDAGALDTQYF. DNA for the CDR3: TGTGCCTGGAGTGACGCGGGGGCCCTCGATACGCAGTATTTT.

The gene calls are TRBV4-3 and TRBJ1-5, with TRBD1 matching 7 bases. Per the germline V gene, CDR1 is LGHNA and CDR2 is YSLEER. V dropped 0 bases and J dropped 3; count of bases not matched to a gene: 8. The CDR3 is 17 residues long. For the CDR3, the DNA is TGCGCCAGCAGCCAAGATCGGGCAGGGGGAATCAATCAGCCCCAGCATTTT. Translated: CASSQDRAGGINQPQHF.

This sequence joins TRBV2 and TRBJ1-2, with D possibly matching TRBD1 (5 bases). The germline CDR1 and CDR2 sequences are SNHLY and FYNNEI. The CDR3 covers 15 residues. The V end lost 7 bases, the J end lost 7 bases, and 22 bases lay between the germline ends. The CDR3 coding sequence is TGTGCCAGCATGAGTTTGCCCAGGGAAATAGGTGGCTACACCTTC. This translates into CASMSLPREIGGYTF.

The V call is TRBV27, the J call TRBJ2-3, with D perhaps TRBD1 (6 bases). V gave up 6 bases and J gave up 8 bases, with 15 bases separating them. The V gene's germline CDR1 is MNHEY and CDR2 SMNVEV (reference sequence). The CDR3 is 13 amino acids. The CDR3 reads CASSNGRGRTQYF. CDR3 in DNA: TGTGCCAGCAGCAATGGCAGGGGTCGTACGCAGTATTTT.

The genes are TRBV18 and TRBJ2-3, with D perhaps matching TRBD2 (6 bases). Trimming took off 3 bases at V and 0 bases at J, with 19 bases between the two ends. The V gene's germline CDR1 is KGHSH and CDR2 LQKENI. The CDR3 spans 18 residues. The CDR3 loop is CASSPGGKAGLSTDTQYF. CDR3 nucleotides: TGTGCCAGCTCACCGGGGGGAAAGGCGGGACTTAGCACAGATACGCAGTATTTT. The full variable domain, completed using reference TRBV18 and TRBJ2-3, is NAGVMQNPRHLVRRRGQEARLRCSPMKGHSHVYWYRQLPEEGLKFMVYLQKENIIDESGMPKERFSAEFPKEGPSILRIQQVVRGDSAAYFCASSPGGKAGLSTDTQYFGPGTRLTVL.

This clone showed up just once. The V gene is TRBV14, the J gene TRBJ1-2; 10 bases are shared with TRBD1. The CDR3 is 15 residues long. Germline CDR1 SGHDN, CDR2 FVKESK. The ends lost 3 bases at V and 4 bases at J; junction bases unmatched: 5. CDR3 in DNA: TGTGCCAGCAGCCACCGGGACAGGGGCGTCTATGGCTACACCTTC. This sequence encodes CASSHRDRGVYGYTF.

This chain links TRBV25-1 with TRBJ2-1; tentatively, D is TRBD2 (6 bases). Trimming removed 4 bases at V and 0 bases at J, with 16 bases between. CDR1 is MGHDK, CDR2 SYGVNS, per germline. This CDR3 comprises 17 residues. CDR3 DNA: TGTGCCAGCAGTGGTATGGGACTCGCGAGCTCCTACAATGAGCAGTTCTTC. Protein product: CASSGMGLASSYNEQFF.

The DNA for the CDR3 is TGTGCCAGCACCCCGCGGAGGACAGGGGTTCCGTGGTCCTACGAGCAGTACTTC. It encodes CASTPRRTGVPWSYEQYF. The chain joins TRBV2 to TRBJ2-7; TRBD1 matches at 9 bases. Per the germline V gene, CDR1 is SNHLY and CDR2 is FYNNEI. The CDR3 contains 18 residues. J gave up 1 base and V 7 bases, and 17 bases lay outside the gene matches.

This rearrangement joins TRBV28 to TRBJ2-5; a possible D gene is TRBD1 (6 bases). Trimming cost V 2 bases and J 4 bases, with 11 bases left between them. Germline V gives CDR1 MDHEN, CDR2 SYDVKM. The CDR3 has 14 residues. The DNA of the CDR3 is TGTGCCAGCAGTTTAGGACAGACAAGAGAGACCCAGTACTTC. It translates to CASSLGQTRETQYF.

The rearrangement links TRBV7-9 to TRBJ2-3, with D tentatively TRBD1 (6 bases). This CDR3 contains 14 residues. Per the germline V gene, CDR1 is SEHNR and CDR2 is FQNEAQ (reference sequence). V was shortened by 5 bases and J by 4 bases, with 13 bases between the two germline ends. The CDR3 DNA sequence: TGTGCCAGCAGCGAAAGGACAGACCCAGATACGCAGTATTTT. Translated, it gives CASSERTDPDTQYF.

This sequence joins TRBV29-1 and TRBJ2-7; a possible D gene is TRBD2 (6 bases). The V gene lost 6 bases and the J gene lost 6 bases, with 18 bases spanning the gap. Germline CDR1 SQVTM, CDR2 ANQGSEA. This CDR3 spans 13 amino acids. The CDR3 reads CSVRGLILAEQYF. In DNA form, the CDR3 reads TGCAGCGTCCGGGGACTTATCCTAGCCGAGCAGTACTTC.

CDR3 nucleotide sequence: TGCGCCAGCAGCTTGGAGACTTACAGGGGGAATGAGCAGTTCTTC. Its translation is CASSLETYRGNEQFF. The chain couples TRBV5-1 to TRBJ2-1; TRBD1 aligns across 8 bases. The CDR3 consists of 15 residues. The germline V gene encodes CDR1 SGHRS and CDR2 YFSETQ. V was clipped by 0 bases and J by 7 bases; unmatched bases: 6.

Turning to this clone: Sequence at one end of the junction differs from germline and may be a read error. CDR3 nucleotides: TGTTCCAGCAGCCCTAATTCATACGAGCAGTACTTC. Translation gives CSSSPNSYEQYF. The gene calls are TRBV7-9 and TRBJ2-7; the D is unclear. The CDR3 contains 12 residues. CDR1 SEHNR and CDR2 FQNEAQ come from the germline V gene (reference sequence). Supplemented by reference TRBV7-9 and TRBJ2-7, the full variable domain reads DTGVSQNPRHKITKRGQNVTFRCDPISEHNRLYWYRQTLGQGPEFLTYFQNEAQLEKSRLLSDRFSAERPKGSFSTLEIQRTEQGDSAMYLCSSSPNSYEQYFGPGTRLTVT.

J is TRBJ2-7 and V is TRBV7-2, with TRBD2 identical over 7 bases. CDR1 and CDR2 (germline): SGHTA, FQGNSA. With 1 base clipped from V and 7 bases from J, the junction kept 13 bases outside the gene matches. The CDR3 covers 16 residues. CDR3 protein: CASSLDSGRPPGEQYF. The CDR3 DNA is TGTGCCAGCAGCTTAGATTCCGGGAGGCCCCCCGGGGAGCAGTACTTC.

This clone appeared a few times. The J gene is TRBJ2-4, the V gene TRBV4-1, with 7 nucleotides matching TRBD2. Germline CDR1 reads MGHRA; CDR2 reads YSYEKL. This CDR3 is 15 amino acids long. V lost 2 bases and J lost 3; bases outside the gene matches: 4. The CDR3 DNA sequence: TGCGCCAGCAGCCAATATGGGGGGGTCAAAAACATTCAGTACTTC. Translated, it gives CASSQYGGVKNIQYF.

This clone has just one count. Other DNA sequences in this specimen translate into the identical CDR3. This rearrangement joins TRBV19 to TRBJ2-1, with a weak D call TRBD2 (7 bases). The CDR3 totals 14 residues. The V gene lost 5 bases and the J gene lost 5 bases, with 13 bases spanning the gap. Germline assignment: CDR1 LNHDA and CDR2 SQIVND (reference sequence). CDR3 nucleotide sequence: TGTGCCAGTAGTGGAGGGGGGGCGAACAATGAGCAGTTCTTC. Its translation is CASSGGGANNEQFF.

This sequence joins TRBV10-3 and TRBJ1-5, with D maybe TRBD1 (5 bases). The CDR3 is 15 amino acids. Trimming removed 2 bases at V and 0 bases at J, with 8 bases between. In germline, CDR1 is ENHRY, CDR2 SYGVKD. The CDR3 here is CAISERGVSNQPQHF. In DNA, the CDR3 is TGTGCCATCAGTGAGCGGGGGGTTAGCAATCAGCCCCAGCATTTT.

The chain uses TRBV2 and TRBJ2-7, with 9 bases lining up with TRBD2. With V trimmed by 7 bases and J by 5 bases, 15 bases remained unmatched. This CDR3 has 16 amino acids. The germline CDR1 and CDR2 sequences are SNHLY and FYNNEI. The DNA for the CDR3 is TGTGCCAGCATATATTGGGGCGGGGGGGCCTCTGACGAGCAGTACTTC. Its translation: CASIYWGGGASDEQYF.

The gene calls are TRBV2 and TRBJ2-5; D perhaps matches TRBD1 (5 bases). Germline V gene lookup returns CDR1 SNHLY and CDR2 FYNNEI. The CDR3 spans 12 residues. Deletions cut 7 bases from V and 1 base from J, with 7 bases between. Here the CDR3 DNA reads TGTGCCAGCAAAACAGGCCAAGAGACCCAGTACTTC. This translates into CASKTGQETQYF.

The chain is built from TRBV23-1 and TRBJ2-1, with D hard to call. TRBV23-1 is reported as an ORF; its role is uncertain. This CDR3 region has 18 residues. V dropped 0 bases and J dropped 1 base, with 16 bases sitting between them. In DNA, the CDR3 is TGCGCCAGCAGTCAATCAGCGCCGAGAGGAAGGTCCTACAATGAGCAGTTCTTC. Its translation: CASSQSAPRGRSYNEQFF.

The chain has TRBV7-9 and TRBJ1-2; D is undetermined. The germline V and J ends were trimmed by 5 bases and 6 bases, with 13 bases remaining between them. This CDR3 region has 13 residues. From germline, CDR1 is SEHNR and CDR2 FQNEAQ (reference sequence). In DNA form, the CDR3 reads TGTGCCAGCAGCGCCGTATACTTAGATGGCTACACCTTC. Encoded protein: CASSAVYLDGYTF. Variable domain in full (rest from reference TRBV7-9 and TRBJ1-2): DTGVSQNPRHKITKRGQNVTFRCDPISEHNRLYWYRQTLGQGPEFLTYFQNEAQLEKSRLLSDRFSAERPKGSFSTLEIQRTEQGDSAMYLCASSAVYLDGYTFGSGTRLTVV.

This clone came up once. The V and J genes are TRBV5-6 and TRBJ2-3; D unclear. The CDR3 has 12 amino acids. Trimming shortened V by 5 bases and J by 4 bases, and 8 bases separated the two germline ends. The germline V gene encodes CDR1 SGHDT and CDR2 YYEEEE. The CDR3 sequence is CASSSTADTQYF. The CDR3 DNA is TGTGCCAGCAGTTCAACAGCAGATACGCAGTATTTT.

Here the CDR3 DNA reads TGTGCCACCAGTGCCGGGGGACTCTCCTACGAGCAGTACTTC. Its protein product is CATSAGGLSYEQYF. This chain joins TRBV15 and TRBJ2-7; tentative D call: TRBD2 (6 bases). This CDR3 spans 14 amino acids. V lost 6 bases and J 0 bases, leaving 12 bases between the germline ends. CDR1 and CDR2 (germline): LNHNV, YYDKDF (reference sequence).

A single count supports this clone. V and J are TRBV7-2 and TRBJ1-1; possible D gene TRBD1, 6 bases. With 4 bases removed from V and 0 bases from J, the gap between germline ends came to 24 bases. This CDR3 is 19 amino acids long. CDR1 is SGHTA and CDR2 is FQGNSA in the germline V gene. CDR3 in amino acids: CASSSLGGSGGAMNTEAFF. The CDR3 coding sequence is TGTGCCAGCAGCTCCCTAGGGGGATCGGGCGGCGCAATGAACACTGAAGCTTTCTTT.

The V call is TRBV7-9, the J call TRBJ2-1, with D tentatively TRBD2 (6 bases). Deletions cut 4 bases from V and 6 bases from J, with 19 bases between. CDR3 length equals 16 residues. Germline values: CDR1 SEHNR, CDR2 FQNEAQ (reference sequence). The CDR3 DNA sequence: TGTGCCAGCAGCTCTACTCCGGTGGGGGGTCTCAATGAGCAGTTCTTC. The encoded protein is CASSSTPVGGLNEQFF.

The chain is built from TRBV23-1 and TRBJ2-5; TRBD2 matches at 8 bases. TRBV23-1 is an open reading frame, and its role is uncertain. The CDR3 has 17 amino acids. The V gene end was trimmed by 6 bases and the J gene end by 2 bases; junction bases not matched to a gene: 14. The CDR3 here is CASRRMGREGLQETQYF. Written as DNA, the CDR3 is TGCGCCAGCAGACGAATGGGTCGGGAGGGCCTTCAAGAGACCCAGTACTTC.